This TCR beta chain was sequenced for a study of shared clonotypes between healthy human individuals. As defined, naive CD8 cells were CD45RO-negative and positively selected for CCR7, with terminally differentiated effector memory CD45RA+ cells excluded. V lost 4 bases and J lost 0, with 21 bases in between. In germline, CDR1 is SGDLS, CDR2 YYNGEE. The CDR3 is 18 residues long. Using immunoSEQ multiplex PCR, the repertoire was profiled, and TCRdb retains in-frame clones only, with some absent. Of about 2.1 million clones in the sample, roughly 93% were seen once. The source of this sequence is a man younger than 30 in good health. Some clones in this sample may be carry-over from other donors' samples. What was sequenced was naive CD8+ T cells from PBMCs. The chain carries TRBV9 and TRBJ2-3; a weak D match, TRBD2 (6 bases). CDR3 residues: CASSSRPGVSDSTDTQYF. For the CDR3, the DNA is TGTGCCAGCAGCTCCCGACCGGGAGTAAGCGACAGCACAGATACGCAGTATTTT.